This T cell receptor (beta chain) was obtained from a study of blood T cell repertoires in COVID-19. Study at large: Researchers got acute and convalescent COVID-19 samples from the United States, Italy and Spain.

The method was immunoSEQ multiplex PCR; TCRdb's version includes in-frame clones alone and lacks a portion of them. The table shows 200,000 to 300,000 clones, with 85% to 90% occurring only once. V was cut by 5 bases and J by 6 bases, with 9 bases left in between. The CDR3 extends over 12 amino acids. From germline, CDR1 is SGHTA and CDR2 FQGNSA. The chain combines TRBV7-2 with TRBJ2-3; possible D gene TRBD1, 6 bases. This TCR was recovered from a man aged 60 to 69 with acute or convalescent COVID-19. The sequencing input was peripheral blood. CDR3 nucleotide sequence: TGTGCCAGCAGCGCCGGACAGGATACGCAGTATTTT. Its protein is CASSAGQDTQYF. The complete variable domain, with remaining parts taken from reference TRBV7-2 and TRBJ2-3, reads GAGVSQSPSNKVTEKGKDVELRCDPISGHTALYWYRQSLGQGLEFLIYFQGNSAPDKSGLPSDRFSAERTGGSVSTLTIQRTQQEDSAVYLCASSAGQDTQYFGPGTRLTVL.